These T cell receptor beta chains were read from a single sample in a study of cytomegalovirus exposure and HLA in healthy donors. Some clones are missing from TCRdb's copy, which holds only in-frame ones; the method was immunoSEQ multiplex PCR. This sample lists fewer than 110,000 clones; its ten largest clones have less than 4%. Sequenced input: PBMCs. The receptors were gathered from a man aged 40-55 years in good health and CMV-seronegative. The CDR3 runs from the conserved cysteine through the conserved F or W. A D gene is named only where the DNA matches it firmly.

j_call | d_call | v_call | cdr3_nt | cdr3_aa
TRBJ1-2 | - | TRBV6-5 | TGTGCCAGCAGCCGGGGGGGCGACTATGGCTACACCTTC | CASSRGGDYGYTF
TRBJ1-4 | - | TRBV6-6 | TGTGCCAGCAGTTACGGAGGGGGGGATGAAAAACTGTTTTTT | CASSYGGGDEKLFF
TRBJ2-7 | - | TRBV6-5 | TGTGCCAGCAGTTCCTTGTACGAGCAGTACTTC | CASSSLYEQYF
TRBJ1-4 | TRBD1 | TRBV19 | TGTGCCAGTAGTAAACGGGGGACAGGGTCTAATGAAAAACTGTTTTTT | CASSKRGTGSNEKLFF
TRBJ2-7 | TRBD1 | TRBV7-9 | TGTGCCAGCAGCTTGACAGGGGCCGAGCAGTACTTC | CASSLTGAEQYF
TRBJ2-7 | TRBD1 | TRBV29-1 | TGCAGCGTGACAGGGCCATCCTACGAGCAGTACTTC | CSVTGPSYEQYF
TRBJ1-2 | TRBD1 | TRBV28 | TGTGCCAGTTTTCCGGGACAGGGTCCAGGGTATGGCTACACCTTC | CASFPGQGPGYGYTF
TRBJ1-5 | - | TRBV19 | TGTGCCAGTAGTATAGCCGTACAGCCCCAGCATTTT | CASSIAVQPQHF
TRBJ2-7 | - | TRBV10-3 | TGTGCCATCAAGGGGATGGATAGCTCCTACGAGCAGTACTTC | CAIKGMDSSYEQYF
TRBJ2-4 | - | TRBV27 | TGTGCCAGCAGTTTTGGGGCAGCCAAAAACATTCAGTACTTC | CASSFGAAKNIQYF
TRBJ2-1 | - | TRBV29-1 | TGCAGCGCGGGGGAGGTGGGCTCCTACAATGAGCAGTTCTTC | CSAGEVGSYNEQFF
TRBJ2-1 | - | TRBV2 | TGTGCCAGCAGTGAAGCGCTCTCCGGCGGGAATGAGCAGTTCTTC | CASSEALSGGNEQFF
TRBJ1-1 | TRBD1 | TRBV7-9 | TGTGCCAGCAGCCCACCGGGACAGGGGGCTAAGGGGGCTGAAGCTTTCTTT | CASSPPGQGAKGAEAFF
TRBJ1-1 | TRBD1 | TRBV30 | TGTGCCTGGAGAACAGGGGGCTCGAACACTGAAGCTTTCTTT | CAWRTGGSNTEAFF
TRBJ2-7 | TRBD1 | TRBV7-2 | TGTGCCAGCAGCCCCGGGACAGGGGTAACCTACGAGCAGTACTTC | CASSPGTGVTYEQYF
TRBJ1-5 | TRBD1 | TRBV19 | TGTGCCAGTAGTACGACCGGGACAGGTCTCTATAATCAGCCCCAGCATTTT | CASSTTGTGLYNQPQHF
TRBJ1-5 | TRBD1 | TRBV10-2 | TGCGCCAGCTCACGGACAGGGCAGGCGGGACAGCCCCAGCATTTT | CASSRTGQAGQPQHF
TRBJ1-4 | TRBD1 | TRBV30 | TGTGCCTGGAGGCTACAGGGGGCGGGTGAAAAACTGTTTTTT | CAWRLQGAGEKLFF
TRBJ1-2 | - | TRBV5-6 | TGTGCCAGCAGCAGCAGGGATGGCTACACCTTC | CASSSRDGYTF
TRBJ2-1 | - | TRBV5-6 | TGTGCCAGCAGCGCGGGGCGGGGAAGCTCCTACAATGAGCAGTTCTTC | CASSAGRGSSYNEQFF
TRBJ1-5 | - | TRBV6-1 | TGTGCCTCCTCGCCCTATAGCAATCAGCCCCAGCATTTT | CASSPYSNQPQHF
TRBJ2-1 | TRBD2 | TRBV29-1 | TGCAGCGCAGTAGCGGGAGGACCCTACAATGAGCAGTTCTTC | CSAVAGGPYNEQFF
TRBJ1-1 | TRBD1 | TRBV2 | TGTGCCAGCAACGGACAGGGTGTAGCTTTCTTT | CASNGQGVAFF
TRBJ2-5 | TRBD2 | TRBV28 | TGTGCCAGCAGTGTAGCGGGAGCGGGTGAAGAGACCCAGTACTTC | CASSVAGAGEETQYF
TRBJ1-6 | TRBD1 | TRBV2 | TGTGCCAGCAAACCTGAGGGGGCGAATAATTCACCCCTCCACTTT | CASKPEGANNSPLHF
TRBJ2-5 | - | TRBV7-2 | TGTGCCAGCAGCTCCCTATCGGGAGCGGAGACCCAGTACTTC | CASSSLSGAETQYF
TRBJ2-5 | TRBD2 | TRBV29-1 | TGCAGCGCCCAACCCGGGACTAGCGGGCCTTTTGATGGGATGCAGTACTTC | CSAQPGTSGPFDGMQYF
TRBJ2-1 | TRBD2 | TRBV9 | TGTGCCAGCAGTAAACTAGCGGCCCACTACAATGAGCAGTTCTTC | CASSKLAAHYNEQFF
TRBJ2-7 | - | TRBV9 | TGTGCCAGCAGCAGACGGGGGGCCCCCCTCGACGAGCAGTACTTC | CASSRRGAPLDEQYF
TRBJ2-3 | TRBD2 | TRBV5-6 | TGTGCCAGCAGCTCCCCGACCCAATGGACTAGCGGGAGTACAGATACGCAGTATTTT | CASSSPTQWTSGSTDTQYF
TRBJ1-4 | - | TRBV11-2 | TGTGCCAGCAGCTTAGGTCAGGATAGTGAAAAACTGTTTTTT | CASSLGQDSEKLFF
TRBJ1-5 | - | TRBV11-2 | TGTGCCAGCAGCCACCAGGATCAGCCCCAGCATTTT | CASSHQDQPQHF
TRBJ2-2 | TRBD1 | TRBV19 | TGTGCCAGTACTACAGGGGGCCCGAACACCGGGGAGCTGTTTTTT | CASTTGGPNTGELFF
TRBJ1-5 | - | TRBV28 | TGTGCCAGCAGGAAGCGGTACAGGGTCAATCAGCCCCAGCATTTT | CASRKRYRVNQPQHF
TRBJ2-3 | TRBD1 | TRBV14 | TGTGCCAGCAGCCCTCTAGACAGGGTCGCAGATACGCAGTATTTT | CASSPLDRVADTQYF
TRBJ1-1 | TRBD1 | TRBV29-1 | TGCAGCGTCCTGGACAGGGACACTGAAGCTTTCTTT | CSVLDRDTEAFF
TRBJ1-5 | - | TRBV7-2 | TGTGCCAGCAGCTTAGTCGGGGGAGGCAATCAGCCCCAGCATTTT | CASSLVGGGNQPQHF
TRBJ2-1 | TRBD2 | TRBV30 | TGTGCCTGGAACTGGGGCGGGAGGGCCAAGGATGAGCAGTTCTTC | CAWNWGGRAKDEQFF
TRBJ2-7 | TRBD2 | TRBV9 | TGTGCCAGCAGCAGAGGAGAGTCTAGCGGGATTTGGTACGAGCAGTACTTC | CASSRGESSGIWYEQYF
TRBJ2-6 | TRBD1 | TRBV2 | TGTGCCAGGGGGACAGGCTCTGGGGCCAACGTCCTGACTTTC | CARGTGSGANVLTF
TRBJ1-1 | - | TRBV28 | TGTGCCAGCAGTTTCTCACAGGTTACCAACGCTGAAGCTTTCTTT | CASSFSQVTNAEAFF
TRBJ2-7 | - | TRBV6-5 | TGTGCCAGCAGTTTGGGACGGAGGGCAGACGAGCAGTACTTC | CASSLGRRADEQYF
TRBJ2-3 | - | TRBV9 | TGTGCCAGCAGCGTAGTGGAGGGCTCAATAGATACGCAGTATTTT | CASSVVEGSIDTQYF
TRBJ2-6 | - | TRBV19 | TGTGCCAGTAGTATCGTGCCAGGCTCTGGGGCCAACGTCCTGACTTTC | CASSIVPGSGANVLTF
TRBJ1-4 | - | TRBV28 | TGTGCCAGCAGTTCCCTTTGGGGGGGGAACGAAAAACTGTTTTTT | CASSSLWGGNEKLFF
TRBJ1-6 | - | TRBV2 | TGTGCCAGCAGTGCCAGGGAATCACCCCTCCACTTT | CASSARESPLHF
TRBJ1-2 | TRBD1 | TRBV4-1 | TGCGCCAGCAGCAAGACAGGGGTGAACTATGGCTACACCTTC | CASSKTGVNYGYTF
TRBJ1-1 | - | TRBV19 | TGTGCCAGTAGTATAGCGGTTGAAGCTTTCTTT | CASSIAVEAFF
TRBJ1-1 | - | TRBV28 | TGTGCCAGCAGTACCGGGGGACTGAACACTGAAGCTTTCTTT | CASSTGGLNTEAFF
TRBJ2-3 | TRBD1 | TRBV6-4 | TGTGCCAGCAGTGGCGACAGGGAATTAGATACGCAGTATTTT | CASSGDRELDTQYF